These T cell receptor beta chains were read from a single sample in a study of CD8+ T cells in alopecia areata. The method was immunoSEQ multiplex PCR; TCRdb's version includes in-frame clones alone and lacks a portion of them. The table has about 210,000 clones, approximately 40% seen once; the top ten hold over 2.5%. The sequencing used CD4+ T cells sorted from blood, collected at roughly week 36, from a patient treated with tofacitinib. Receptors were obtained from a human donor with alopecia areata. Each CDR3 is given with its conserved first and last residue. D genes are given only for firm matches. The size entry is marked missing in some rows and otherwise reads once, few, many or a size class.

clone_size	v_call	j_call	d_call	cdr3_aa	cdr3_nt
-	TRBV10-3	TRBJ1-2	-	CAISESVWGTQPKGYGYTF	TGTGCCATCAGTGAGTCCGTCTGGGGGACACAACCCAAGGGATATGGCTACACCTTC
-	TRBV5-1	TRBJ2-2	TRBD2	CASRSSGRESTGELFF	TGCGCCAGCAGGAGTAGCGGGCGGGAGAGCACCGGGGAGCTGTTTTTT
-	TRBV29-1	TRBJ2-7	-	CSVSGDAGGSYEQYF	TGCAGCGTTTCCGGGGACGCTGGGGGGTCCTACGAGCAGTACTTC
few	TRBV19	TRBJ2-1	TRBD2	CASKTSGLGNEQFF	TGTGCCAGTAAGACTAGCGGATTAGGCAATGAGCAGTTCTTC
few	TRBV29-1	TRBJ2-3	-	CSVGHGTRTDTQYF	TGCAGCGTTGGACACGGGACCCGTACAGATACGCAGTATTTT
-	TRBV2	TRBJ1-5	TRBD1	CASTLGQGQPQHF	TGTGCCAGCACCCTGGGACAGGGGCAGCCCCAGCATTTT
-	TRBV6-5	TRBJ2-7	-	CASSASFSYEQYF	TGTGCCAGCAGTGCTAGTTTCTCCTACGAGCAGTACTTC
few	TRBV29-1	TRBJ2-1	-	CSVEAGSSYNEQFF	TGCAGCGTTGAAGCGGGAAGCTCCTACAATGAGCAGTTCTTC
-	TRBV15	TRBJ2-1	-	CATRQGGGNNEQFF	TGTGCCACCAGACAGGGAGGAGGGAACAATGAGCAGTTCTTC
few	TRBV29-1	TRBJ1-1	-	CSVEGGRNAEAFF	TGCAGCGTGGAGGGAGGTCGAAACGCTGAAGCTTTCTTT
-	TRBV5-1	TRBJ2-5	-	CASSPGVGVASETQYF	TGCGCCAGCAGCCCGGGCGTTGGAGTGGCTTCGGAGACCCAGTACTTC
-	TRBV7-2	TRBJ1-2	TRBD1	CASSLRTGFNGYTF	TGTGCCAGCAGCTTACGGACAGGGTTTAATGGCTACACCTTC
few	TRBV29-1	TRBJ1-2	-	CSVEDRGRPGF	TGCAGCGTTGAAGATCGAGGCAGGCCCGGCTTC
few	TRBV4-1	TRBJ2-3	TRBD2	CASSQDGASGTTDTQYF	TGCGCCAGCAGCCAAGATGGGGCTAGCGGGACGACAGATACGCAGTATTTT
few	TRBV6-5	TRBJ2-7	TRBD2	CASSYAGDPYEQYF	TGTGCCAGCAGTTACGCGGGAGACCCCTACGAGCAGTACTTC
once	TRBV30	TRBJ1-2	-	CAWRESGGYTF	TGTGCCTGGAGGGAAAGTGGTGGCTACACCTTC
many	TRBV15	TRBJ1-2	-	CATSREPRAGFYGYTF	TGTGCCACCAGCAGAGAACCCCGTGCAGGCTTTTATGGCTACACCTTC
-	TRBV30	TRBJ2-1	-	CARSARGSYNEQFF	TGTGCCCGGTCGGCCCGCGGGTCCTACAATGAGCAGTTCTTC
few	TRBV4-3	TRBJ2-3	-	CASSQDTGIGDTQYF	TGCGCCAGCAGCCAAGACACGGGAATAGGGGATACGCAGTATTTT
few	TRBV29-1	TRBJ2-4	-	CSVERRHPRLAKNIQYF	TGCAGCGTTGAAAGGAGACACCCCAGGCTAGCCAAAAACATTCAGTACTTC
few	TRBV5-1	TRBJ2-7	-	CASSITGLPEQYF	TGCGCCAGCAGCATCACAGGGCTACCGGAGCAGTACTTC
-	TRBV18	TRBJ1-5	TRBD1	CASSPWDSSRGDQPQHF	TGTGCCAGCTCACCCTGGGACAGCTCGAGGGGGGATCAGCCCCAGCATTTT
-	TRBV30	TRBJ2-3	TRBD2	CAWSLGANSGWGDTQYF	TGTGCCTGGAGCCTAGGCGCGAATAGCGGGTGGGGGGATACGCAGTATTTT
-	TRBV10-3	TRBJ2-3	-	CAISDRTTDTQYF	TGTGCCATCAGTGACCGGACAACAGATACGCAGTATTTT
-	TRBV14	TRBJ1-3	-	CASSHGNTIYF	TGTGCCAGCAGCCATGGAAACACCATATATTTT
many	TRBV9	TRBJ2-5	TRBD2	CASSFGLAQETQYF	TGTGCCAGCAGCTTCGGACTAGCACAAGAGACCCAGTACTTC
-	TRBV5-1	TRBJ2-5	-	CASSLGGPGETQYF	TGCGCCAGCAGCTTGGGAGGTCCGGGGGAGACCCAGTACTTC
few	TRBV29-1	TRBJ2-4	-	CSVDDIGIQYF	TGCAGCGTTGATGACATTGGCATTCAGTACTTC
-	TRBV5-4	TRBJ1-2	-	CASSLAPFPGNYGYTF	TGTGCCAGCAGCTTGGCCCCCTTTCCGGGGAACTATGGCTACACCTTC
few	TRBV30	TRBJ2-3	TRBD1	CAAGGIGGNTDTQYF	TGTGCCGCAGGGGGCATAGGGGGGAACACAGATACGCAGTATTTT
few	TRBV7-2	TRBJ2-2	-	CASSLKQTNTGELFF	TGTGCCAGCAGCTTAAAACAGACGAACACCGGGGAGCTGTTTTTT
-	TRBV29-1	TRBJ2-7	-	CSVELTGPYYEQYF	TGCAGCGTTGAACTCACGGGACCGTACTACGAGCAGTACTTC
-	TRBV30	TRBJ1-1	-	CAWSHLDGNTEAFF	TGTGCCTGGAGTCACCTAGACGGGAACACTGAAGCTTTCTTT
-	TRBV18	TRBJ2-7	TRBD2	CASSPSGGFTYEQYF	TGTGCCAGCTCGCCTTCGGGGGGGTTCACCTACGAGCAGTACTTC
-	TRBV25-1	TRBJ2-5	-	CASSASRQGTQYF	TGTGCCAGCAGTGCCTCCCGTCAGGGGACCCAGTACTTC
-	TRBV9	TRBJ1-3	TRBD1	CASSVSGQGSGNTIYF	TGTGCCAGCAGCGTATCCGGACAGGGCTCTGGAAACACCATATATTTT
few	TRBV28	TRBJ2-2	-	CASSLPGHNTGELFF	TGTGCCAGCAGTTTACCAGGACACAACACCGGGGAGCTGTTTTTT
few	TRBV28	TRBJ2-3	-	CASSLSDTQYF	TGTGCCAGCAGTTTAAGTGATACGCAGTATTTT
-	TRBV9	TRBJ2-1	TRBD2	CASSVSGGSYNEQFF	TGTGCCAGCAGCGTATCGGGGGGATCCTATAATGAGCAGTTCTTC
few	TRBV4-2	TRBJ2-1	TRBD2	CASSQELGLAGGAQFF	TGTGCCAGCAGCCAAGAGTTGGGGCTAGCGGGAGGGGCGCAGTTCTTC
-	TRBV10-3	TRBJ1-1	-	CAIQRAWNTEAFF	TGTGCCATCCAAAGAGCTTGGAACACTGAAGCTTTCTTT
few	TRBV7-8	TRBJ2-2	TRBD1	CASSLRDRDGELFF	TGTGCCAGCAGCCTCCGGGACAGGGACGGGGAGCTGTTTTTT
-	TRBV7-8	TRBJ2-5	-	CASSPGVPLIGYGYQETQYF	TGTGCCAGCAGCCCGGGGGTACCACTCATTGGTTATGGGTACCAAGAGACCCAGTACTTC
-	TRBV25-1	TRBJ2-1	-	CASHLESRAEQFF	TGTGCCAGCCACCTCGAATCCCGAGCTGAGCAGTTCTTC
many	TRBV5-1	TRBJ2-7	-	CASSPDGTYEQYF	TGCGCCAGCAGCCCGGACGGTACCTACGAGCAGTACTTC
-	TRBV7-8	TRBJ1-1	-	CASSPGVRGAEAFF	TGTGCCAGCAGCCCAGGAGTGCGGGGAGCTGAAGCTTTCTTT
-	TRBV25-1	TRBJ1-6	-	CASTRDVLGNSPLHF	TGTGCCAGCACCCGAGACGTATTAGGGAATTCACCCCTCCACTTT
-	TRBV30	TRBJ2-7	TRBD1	CAWSGDRDDEQYF	TGTGCCTGGAGTGGGGACAGGGATGACGAGCAGTACTTC
-	TRBV29-1	TRBJ2-1	-	CSVEGGTSAYNEQFF	TGCAGCGTTGAGGGCGGTACCAGCGCCTACAATGAGCAGTTCTTC